One sample yielded the 10 T cell receptor beta chains listed below, sequenced in a study of type 1 regulatory T cells. TCRdb used MiXCR to reprocess the reads, holding one entry per CDR3 protein. The sample has 90,000 to 100,000 distinct CDR3 sequences, 25% to 40% seen once. Sequencing input: CD4+ T cells, either the whole sample or a sorted fraction (not recorded which). These receptors all come from a human donor in good health.

This clonotype was found a few times. This chain joins TRBV14 and TRBJ2-1; 11 bases line up with TRBD2. Germline CDR1 is SGHDN and CDR2 is FVKESK. V dropped 0 bases and J dropped 3; count of bases not matched to a gene: 7. The CDR3 spans 18 residues. CDR3 nucleotide sequence: TGTGCCAGCAGCCAAGATTCGGGACTAGCGGAGATCTACAATGAGCAGTTCTTC. This sequence encodes CASSQDSGLAEIYNEQFF.

The chain uses TRBV2 and TRBJ2-7; the match to TRBD2 covers 12 bases. Germline V gene sequence: CDR1 SNHLY, CDR2 FYNNEI. CDR3 length equals 14 residues. Germline trimming cut 8 bases from V and 3 bases from J; bases unmatched to any gene: 5. CDR3 protein: CASGLAGLYYEQYF. The CDR3 DNA follows: TGTGCCAGCGGACTAGCGGGATTATACTACGAGCAGTACTTC.

The chain is built from TRBV7-9 and TRBJ2-6; 7 bases agree with TRBD1. CDR3 length: 17 residues. Germline CDR1 SEHNR, CDR2 FQNEAQ (reference sequence). Trimming removed 5 bases from V and 0 bases from J; junction bases left unmatched: 7. CDR3 protein: CASSPTGLFSGANVLTF. Written as DNA, the CDR3 is TGTGCCAGCAGCCCGACAGGGTTGTTCTCTGGGGCCAACGTCCTGACTTTC.

This clonotype was recorded once. CDR3 bases: TGCAGTGCCGAGGGCCAGGGTCAACTAAGAGGGAATGAGCAGTTCTTC. It specifies CSAEGQGQLRGNEQFF. The rearrangement joins TRBV20-1 to TRBJ2-1; D is perhaps TRBD1 or TRBD2 (5 bases each). This CDR3 has 16 residues. V was trimmed by 6 bases and J by 7 bases, leaving 25 bases between them. Germline CDR1 DFQATT, CDR2 SNEGSKA (reference sequence).

The chain links TRBV19 to TRBJ2-7, with TRBD2 matching over 11 bases. This CDR3 region has 16 residues. Trimming cost V 2 bases and J 4 bases; bases outside gene matches: 7. Germline V gives CDR1 LNHDA, CDR2 SQIVND (reference sequence). CDR3 region: CASSITSGSLVYEQYF. The CDR3, as DNA: TGTGCCAGTAGTATAACTAGCGGGAGTTTGGTGTACGAGCAGTACTTC.

The table lists this clonotype with a few counts. V gene TRBV11-1 combines with J gene TRBJ2-3; D ambiguous. Looked up from germline, CDR1 is SGHAT and CDR2 is FQDESV (reference sequence). This CDR3 is built from 15 residues. Trimming left V 3 bases short and J 4 bases short, with 14 bases between. The CDR3 bases are TGTGCCAGCAGCTTGATTGGACCTGGCGCAGATACGCAGTATTTT. This codes for CASSLIGPGADTQYF.

This clonotype has only a few counts. V gene TRBV5-4 combines with J gene TRBJ2-1, with TRBD1 matching 8 bases. Trimming removed 4 bases from V and 2 bases from J; junction bases left unmatched: 8. The CDR3 runs 16 residues. Germline V gene sequence: CDR1 SGHNT, CDR2 YYREEE (reference sequence). CDR3 loop: CASSNRGARPYNEQFF. The CDR3 region has the DNA TGTGCCAGCAGCAACAGGGGGGCCCGGCCCTACAATGAGCAGTTCTTC.

The genes are TRBV25-1 and TRBJ2-5, with TRBD2 matching over 10 bases. With V trimmed by 3 bases and J by 5 bases, 9 bases remained unmatched. The CDR3 extends over 16 amino acids. CDR1 and CDR2 from the germline V gene are MGHDK and SYGVNS. CDR3 nucleotide sequence: TGTGCCAGCAGTGATAGAGCGGGAGGGCCTTTCGAGACCCAGTACTTC. Its translation: CASSDRAGGPFETQYF.

This clonotype was counted a few times. This chain connects TRBV6-5 to TRBJ2-5; the D is unclear. Looked up from germline, CDR1 is MNHEY and CDR2 is SVGAGI. The V gene lost 0 bases and the J gene lost 4 bases, with 6 bases spanning the gap. This CDR3 contains 13 residues. This CDR3 is CASSYSSTETQYF. The CDR3 region has the DNA TGTGCCAGCAGTTACTCGTCTACAGAGACCCAGTACTTC.

The rearrangement links TRBV3-1 to TRBJ2-5; 7 nucleotides agree with TRBD1. Trimming cost V 1 base and J 7 bases; bases outside gene matches: 3. The CDR3 has 13 residues. Germline V CDR1 and CDR2: LGHDT, YNNKEL (reference sequence). Here the CDR3 DNA reads TGTGCCAGCAGCCAAGTACCAGGGGGGACCCAGTACTTC. Its translation: CASSQVPGGTQYF.